This T cell receptor beta chain was obtained from a study of blood T cell repertoires in COVID-19. Study-wide background: PBMCs, B-cell-depleted T cells, or T cells provided the cDNA or gDNA that made up the material.

Germline CDR1 reads MDHEN; CDR2 reads SYDVKM. The V end lost 5 bases, the J end lost 3 bases, and 16 bases lay between the germline ends. The CDR3 sequence is 15 residues long. Profiled with immunoSEQ multiplex PCR; TCRdb holds only in-frame clones, not every one. The repertoire includes about 160,000 clones, approximately 87% of them detected once, and 3% to 4% sits in the top ten. The rearrangement links TRBV28 to TRBJ1-2, with no clear D. The TCR sequence derives from a woman in her seventies with acute or convalescent COVID-19. The sequencing sample was made of peripheral blood. CDR3 in amino acids: CASSPGVGGYYGYTF. The CDR3 DNA reads TGTGCCAGCAGTCCGGGAGTCGGAGGGTACTATGGCTACACCTTC.